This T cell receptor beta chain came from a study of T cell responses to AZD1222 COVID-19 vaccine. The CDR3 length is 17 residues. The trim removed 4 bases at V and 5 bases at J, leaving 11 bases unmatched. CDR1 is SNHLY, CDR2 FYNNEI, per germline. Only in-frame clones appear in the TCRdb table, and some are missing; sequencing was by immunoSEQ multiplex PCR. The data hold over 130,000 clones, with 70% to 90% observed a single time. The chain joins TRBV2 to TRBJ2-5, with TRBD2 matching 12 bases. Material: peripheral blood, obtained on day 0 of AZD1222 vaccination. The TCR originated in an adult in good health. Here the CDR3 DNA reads TGTGCCAGCAGTGTGAGACGGACTAGCGGGAAGTCCGAGACCCAGTACTTC. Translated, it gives CASSVRRTSGKSETQYF.